This TCR beta chain was sequenced in a study of blood T cell repertoires in COVID-19. TCRdb's copy holds only in-frame clones and misses some; the assay was immunoSEQ multiplex PCR. The sample shows 150,000 to 200,000 clones, approximately 86% of them seen only once. V trimming: 5 bases; J trimming: 5 bases; junction bases outside the gene matches: 8. This CDR3 comprises 14 residues. Germline values: CDR1 MNHEY, CDR2 SMNVEV (reference sequence). This clone was seen repeatedly, ten times or more. This chain uses TRBV27 with TRBJ2-5; TRBD1 matches at 7 bases. The sequencing sample was made of peripheral blood. This TCR was sampled from a man in his 70s with acute or convalescent COVID-19. The CDR3 region is CASSQDRSGETQYF. The CDR3, as DNA: TGTGCCAGCAGTCAGGACAGGTCCGGGGAGACCCAGTACTTC.